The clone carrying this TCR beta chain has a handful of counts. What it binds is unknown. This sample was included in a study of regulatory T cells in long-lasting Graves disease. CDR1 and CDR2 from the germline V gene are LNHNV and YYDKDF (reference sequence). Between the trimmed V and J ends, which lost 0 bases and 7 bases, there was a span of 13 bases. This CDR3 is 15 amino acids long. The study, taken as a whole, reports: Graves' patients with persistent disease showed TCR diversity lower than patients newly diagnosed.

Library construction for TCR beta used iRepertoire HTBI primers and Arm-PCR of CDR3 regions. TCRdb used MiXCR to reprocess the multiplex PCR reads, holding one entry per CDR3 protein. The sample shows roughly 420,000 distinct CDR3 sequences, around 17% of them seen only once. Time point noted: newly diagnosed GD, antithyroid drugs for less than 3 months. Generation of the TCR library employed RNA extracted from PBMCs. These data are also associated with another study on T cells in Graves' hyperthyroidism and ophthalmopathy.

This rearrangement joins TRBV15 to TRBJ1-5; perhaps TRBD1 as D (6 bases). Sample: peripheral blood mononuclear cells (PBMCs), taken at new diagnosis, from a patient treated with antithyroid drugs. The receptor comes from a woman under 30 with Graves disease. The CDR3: CATSRDKGVEQPQHF. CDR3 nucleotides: TGTGCCACCAGCAGAGATAAGGGGGTAGAGCAGCCCCAGCATTTT.